The rows below give T cell receptor beta chains drawn from one sample of a study of blood T cells in healthy people across ages. MiXCR, applied by TCRdb to the 5' RACE reads, yields one record per CDR3 protein. This table has over 300,000 distinct CDR3 sequences, over 45% appearing once. Input material: blood. These receptors were collected from a man aged 55 to 70 in good health. The CDR3 runs from the conserved cysteine through the conserved F or W. A D gene is named only where the DNA matches it firmly. Clone size is stated in some rows and not others, as once, few, many or a class when expanded.

TRBV20-1,TRBJ1-5,.,.,CSARVPGQGNQPQHF,TGCAGTGCAAGAGTTCCGGGACAAGGCAATCAGCCCCAGCATTTT
TRBV3-1,TRBJ2-5,.,.,CASSRDHRNQETQYF,TGTGCCAGCAGCCGGGATCATCGGAACCAAGAGACCCAGTACTTC
TRBV30,TRBJ2-7,.,.,CAWAGSYEQYF,TGTGCCTGGGCGGGTAGCTACGAGCAGTACTTC
TRBV25-1,TRBJ1-5,.,once,CASSGAVIGQPQHF,TGTGCCAGCAGTGGCGCAGTGATTGGTCAGCCCCAGCATTTT
TRBV25-1,TRBJ2-6,TRBD2,few,CASSESGGRGANVLTF,TGTGCCAGCAGTGAATCCGGGGGGAGAGGGGCCAACGTCCTGACTTTC
TRBV14,TRBJ2-5,TRBD2,.,CASSQRRVLAATETQYF,TGTGCCAGCAGCCAACGGAGAGTACTAGCGGCTACAGAGACCCAGTACTTC
TRBV6-5,TRBJ2-1,.,.,CASSQHVPTNYNEQFF,TGTGCCAGCAGCCAACATGTCCCAACAAATTACAATGAGCAGTTCTTC
TRBV29-1,TRBJ1-5,TRBD1,few,CSVGQGGGQPQHF,TGCAGCGTCGGACAGGGGGGTGGCCAGCCCCAGCATTTT
TRBV29-1,TRBJ2-1,TRBD2,.,CSAHLGRHNEQFF,TGCAGCGCCCACCTCGGGAGGCACAATGAGCAGTTCTTC
TRBV28,TRBJ2-5,TRBD2,many,CASSDSGTETQYF,TGTGCCAGCAGTGATAGCGGGACGGAGACCCAGTACTTC
TRBV2,TRBJ2-7,.,.,CASSEPLSYEQYF,TGTGCCAGCAGTGAACCGCTATCCTACGAGCAGTACTTC
TRBV9,TRBJ2-7,.,.,CASSVGVSPGNYEQYF,TGTGCCAGCAGCGTAGGGGTCAGTCCAGGGAACTACGAGCAGTACTTC
TRBV20-1,TRBJ2-7,TRBD1,.,CSARDLTTGETYEQYF,TGCAGTGCTAGAGATTTGACGACAGGGGAAACCTACGAGCAGTACTTC
TRBV6-2/TRBV6-3,TRBJ2-7,.,.,CASSRQDLMAAEQYF,TGTGCCAGCAGCCGGCAGGACTTGATGGCCGCCGAGCAGTACTTC
TRBV6-1,TRBJ2-7,TRBD1,.,CASRTGETKNIRYF,TGTGCCAGCAGGACAGGGGAGACCAAAAACATTCGGTACTTC
TRBV20-1,TRBJ1-2,.,.,CSARVWGKGVDYGYTF,TGCAGTGCTAGAGTCTGGGGTAAGGGAGTCGACTATGGCTACACCTTC
TRBV7-9,TRBJ1-1,TRBD1,few,CASSLAGVQGTAFF,TGTGCCAGCAGCTTAGCGGGGGTACAGGGGACGGCTTTCTTT
TRBV12-3/TRBV12-4,TRBJ2-3,.,.,CASRVRTDAQYF,TGTGCCTCCAGAGTGAGAACAGATGCGCAGTATTTT
TRBV13,TRBJ2-3,.,.,CASSLGGAFTDTQYF,TGTGCCAGCAGCTTAGGCGGCGCCTTCACAGATACGCAGTATTTT
TRBV3-1,TRBJ2-7,.,.,CASSQDLGYVYEQYF,TGTGCCAGCAGCCAAGATCTGGGCTACGTATACGAGCAGTACTTC
TRBV4-2,TRBJ2-1,TRBD2,.,CASSQRGASGGNEQFF,TGTGCCAGCAGCCAACGAGGGGCTAGCGGTGGGAATGAGCAGTTCTTC
TRBV28,TRBJ2-7,.,.,CASSPRHRILYERYF,TGTGCCAGCAGCCCGCGTCACAGGATTCTCTACGAGCGGTACTTC
TRBV7-2,TRBJ2-7,TRBD1,few,CASSSRDSLSYEQYF,TGTGCCAGCAGCTCCCGGGACAGCCTCTCCTACGAGCAGTACTTC
TRBV20-1,TRBJ2-3,TRBD1,.,CSAPDRGGSTDTQYF,TGCAGTGCTCCCGACAGGGGGGGTAGCACAGATACGCAGTATTTT
TRBV27,TRBJ2-7,TRBD2,.,CASSFGGGREQYF,TGTGCCAGCAGTTTCGGGGGAGGGCGCGAGCAGTACTTC
TRBV5-1,TRBJ2-5,.,few,CASSAKETQYF,TGCGCCAGCAGCGCGAAAGAGACCCAGTACTTC
TRBV5-4,TRBJ2-1,TRBD2,few,CASSLDSGGPDEQFF,TGTGCCAGCAGCTTGGATAGCGGGGGGCCCGATGAGCAGTTCTTC
TRBV20-1,TRBJ2-1,TRBD2,.,CSAFGLAGGTYNEQFF,TGCAGTGCTTTTGGACTAGCGGGAGGAACCTACAATGAGCAGTTCTTC
TRBV27,TRBJ2-3,TRBD1,.,CASSLHRDRGQSDTQYF,TGTGCCAGCAGTCTCCACCGGGACAGGGGACAATCAGATACGCAGTATTTT
TRBV28,TRBJ2-7,TRBD2,once,CASSPGGVRYYEQYF,TGTGCCAGCAGTCCTGGGGGGGTCCGGTACTACGAGCAGTACTTC
TRBV7-6,TRBJ1-6,TRBD1,.,CASSPRRDSNSPLHF,TGTGCCAGCAGCCCAAGGCGGGACAGCAATTCACCCCTCCACTTT
TRBV29-1,TRBJ2-1,TRBD2,many,CSVDPLAGVGEQFF,TGCAGCGTTGACCCCCTAGCGGGAGTAGGGGAGCAGTTCTTC
TRBV28,TRBJ2-7,.,once,CASSSSIYEQYF,TGTGCCAGCAGTTCATCTATTTACGAGCAGTACTTC
TRBV9,TRBJ2-5,TRBD2,many,CASSPRGGVLETQYF,TGTGCCAGCAGCCCCCGGGGGGGGGTTCTAGAGACCCAGTACTTC
TRBV11-3,TRBJ2-5,.,.,CASSQGGQKETQYF,TGTGCCAGCAGCCAGGGAGGCCAGAAAGAGACCCAGTACTTC
TRBV6-2/TRBV6-3,TRBJ2-7,TRBD2,.,CASSYSPGLVSYEQYF,TGTGCCAGCAGTTACTCCCCGGGACTAGTCTCCTACGAGCAGTACTTC
TRBV7-2,TRBJ1-6,.,.,CASSLVGVSYNSPLHF,TGTGCCAGCAGCTTAGTCGGAGTCTCCTATAATTCACCCCTCCACTTT
TRBV10-3,TRBJ2-5,.,few,CAISENDRQETQYF,TGTGCCATCAGTGAGAACGACAGACAAGAGACCCAGTACTTC
TRBV27,TRBJ1-5,.,.,CASKDVRGLQPQHF,TGTGCCAGCAAGGACGTGAGGGGTCTTCAGCCCCAGCATTTT
TRBV4-2,TRBJ1-2,.,few,CASSQVQVYGYTF,TGTGCCAGCAGCCAAGTACAGGTCTATGGCTACACCTTC
TRBV29-1,TRBJ2-7,TRBD1,.,CSVEQGAYEQYF,TGCAGCGTTGAACAGGGGGCCTACGAGCAGTACTTC
TRBV5-1,TRBJ2-3,.,.,CATSNIGGLTDTQYF,TGCGCCACCTCAAATATCGGGGGTTTGACAGATACGCAGTATTTT
TRBV6-5,TRBJ1-2,TRBD1,many,CATLAGQGHSNYGYTF,TGTGCCACCCTCGCGGGACAGGGGCATTCTAACTATGGCTACACCTTC
TRBV29-1,TRBJ2-1,.,.,CRVGGGFREQFF,TGCCGCGTCGGGGGCGGTTTTCGGGAGCAGTTCTTC
TRBV2,TRBJ2-5,TRBD1,.,CASTLTGTGTQETQYF,TGTGCCAGCACTCTAACCGGGACAGGGACCCAAGAGACCCAGTACTTC